The rows below give T cell receptor beta chains drawn from one sample of a study of blood T cells in healthy people across ages. TCRdb used MiXCR to reprocess the 5' RACE reads, holding one entry per CDR3 protein. This table has about 1,600,000 distinct CDR3 sequences, 40% to 50% appearing once. Sequencing input: blood. These receptor sequences come from a woman aged 18-29 years in good health. CDR3s include the opening cysteine and the closing phenylalanine or tryptophan. A D gene is named only where the DNA matches it firmly. The size entry is marked missing in some rows and otherwise reads once, few, many or a size class.

j_call	clone_size	v_call	d_call	cdr3_nt	cdr3_aa
TRBJ2-5	.	TRBV7-9	TRBD2	TGTGCCAGCAGCTCAGTAGCGGGGGAGAAGACCCAGTACTTC	CASSSVAGEKTQYF
TRBJ1-2	.	TRBV6-5	TRBD1	TGTGCCAGCAGTTACGCCGGACAGGGGTATGGCTACACCTTC	CASSYAGQGYGYTF
TRBJ2-1	.	TRBV20-1	TRBD2	TGCAGTGCAAGCCGGGACTACTACAATGAGCAGTTCTTC	CSASRDYYNEQFF
TRBJ1-1	.	TRBV7-6	.	TGTGCCAGCAGTCCTAGTACGGCCCCCACTGAAGCTTTCTTT	CASSPSTAPTEAFF
TRBJ1-2	.	TRBV4-2	.	TGTGCCAGCAGCCAAGAGATGACAGCCGGCTCCTATGGCTACACCTTC	CASSQEMTAGSYGYTF
TRBJ2-5	.	TRBV29-1	TRBD2	TGCAGCGTTTTAGTAGCGGGAGGGCGGAATGAGCAGTACTTC	CSVLVAGGRNEQYF
TRBJ2-3	many	TRBV11-2	TRBD2	TGTGCCAGCAGCTTAACCCTAGCGGGGCCAGATACGCAGTATTTT	CASSLTLAGPDTQYF
TRBJ2-1	few	TRBV18	.	TGTGCCAGCTCACCGAGGTTAGGGCTAGCGAACAATGAGCAGTTCTTC	CASSPRLGLANNEQFF
TRBJ2-1	few	TRBV29-1	TRBD2	TGCAGCGTTGATACTAGCGGGGGGGACGAGCAGTTCTTC	CSVDTSGGDEQFF
TRBJ1-4	.	TRBV28	.	TGTGCCAGCAGTTTTAGACTCGGGGCGAAACTGTTTTTT	CASSFRLGAKLFF
TRBJ2-2	few	TRBV27	TRBD2	TGTGCCAGCAGGGGAGGGCCCCTGGGGGAGCTGTTTTTT	CASRGGPLGELFF
TRBJ2-1	.	TRBV4-1	.	TGCGCCAGCAGCCAATACAAGAGCTCCTACAATGAGCAGTTCTTC	CASSQYKSSYNEQFF
TRBJ1-2	.	TRBV7-9	.	TGTGCCAGCAGCTTAGGGTATACAACACCCAACAACTATGGCTACACCTTC	CASSLGYTTPNNYGYTF
TRBJ2-5	.	TRBV9	.	TGTGCCAGCAGCGAGGGGGGGGCTAGTCTGCAAGAGACCCAGTACTTC	CASSEGGASLQETQYF
TRBJ1-2	few	TRBV28	.	TGTGCCAGCAGTTTTAACTTGGGGGTTGTTCATGGCTACACCTTC	CASSFNLGVVHGYTF
TRBJ1-1	.	TRBV11-2	.	TGTGCCAGCAGCCAACCTCCCCGGACTGAAGCTTTCTTT	CASSQPPRTEAFF
TRBJ1-1	once	TRBV15	TRBD1	TGTGCCACCAGCAGAGATCGCGACAGGGCCACTGAAGCTTTCTTT	CATSRDRDRATEAFF
TRBJ2-1	few	TRBV10-3	.	TGTGCCAATCGGGGGACACTCTACAATGAGCAGTTCTTC	CANRGTLYNEQFF
TRBJ1-1	.	TRBV3-1	.	TGTGCCAGCAGCCAATGGGGCAGTCAGAACACTGAAGCTTTCTTT	CASSQWGSQNTEAFF
TRBJ2-1	few	TRBV6-1	.	TGTGCCAGCAGTGAACTAGGACAAAGTTACAATGAGCAGTTCTTC	CASSELGQSYNEQFF
TRBJ2-5	.	TRBV2	.	TGTGCCAGCAGTGAAGGAGGATGGCGGGTTGACGCCCAAGAGACCCAGTACTTC	CASSEGGWRVDAQETQYF
TRBJ1-6	.	TRBV5-5	.	TGTGCCAGCAGCTTGGAACGGGATCGGAATTCACCCCCCCACTTT	CASSLERDRNSPPHF
TRBJ1-4	.	TRBV2	TRBD1	TGTGCCAGCAGTGCCCCGGGACAGGGATTGGCTAATGAAAAACTGTTTTTT	CASSAPGQGLANEKLFF
TRBJ2-3	few	TRBV12-5	TRBD2	TGTGCTAGTGGTCTGACTAGCGGGGCTAGCACAGATACGCAGTATTTT	CASGLTSGASTDTQYF
TRBJ2-1	.	TRBV28	TRBD2	TGTGCCAGCAGTTTATTACTAGCGGGGGGCCTCTACAATGAGCAGTTCTTC	CASSLLLAGGLYNEQFF
TRBJ2-6	.	TRBV6-1	TRBD2	TGTGCCAGCAGAGCTCTAGCGGGGGGGACCTCTGGGGCCAACGTCCTGACTTTC	CASRALAGGTSGANVLTF
TRBJ2-7	.	TRBV4-1	.	TGCGCCAGCAGCCAAGTGGGGGCTAGTGACTACGAGCAGTACTTC	CASSQVGASDYEQYF
TRBJ2-3	.	TRBV27	.	TGTGCCAGCAGTTTATGGCGGGGATACACAGATACGCAGTATTTT	CASSLWRGYTDTQYF
TRBJ2-3	.	TRBV15	.	TGTGCCACCAGCGGCCTAGCTAGCACAGATACGCAGTATTTT	CATSGLASTDTQYF
TRBJ2-3	.	TRBV5-4	.	TGTGCCAGCAGCTCCGTCGGTTCGGGGGGCCGCACAGATACGCAGTATTTT	CASSSVGSGGRTDTQYF
TRBJ2-5	many	TRBV12-3/TRBV12-4	TRBD2	TGTGCCAGCAGTTTAGAATCACTAGCGGGAGTAGTGCAGTACTTC	CASSLESLAGVVQYF
TRBJ2-5	.	TRBV6-5	TRBD1	TGTGCCAGCAGTGGACAGGGAGAAGGAAGGGAGACCCAGTACTTC	CASSGQGEGRETQYF
TRBJ1-2	.	TRBV15	TRBD1	TGTGCCACCAGCAGGGACAGGGCGGGCTACACCTTC	CATSRDRAGYTF
TRBJ2-7	few	TRBV7-2	TRBD2	TGTGCCAGCAGCTTAGTCGGGGGGTCCTCTACATCCTCCTACGAGCAGTACTTC	CASSLVGGSSTSSYEQYF
TRBJ1-1	few	TRBV4-1	.	TGCGCCAGCAGTCCGCAGGGTGACACTGAAGCTTTCTTT	CASSPQGDTEAFF